This T cell receptor (beta chain) was profiled in a study of T-cell memory formation after mild COVID-19. The study, taken as a whole, reports: Within pre-infection memory, some responding clones were found, suggesting cross-reactive memory joined.

A note on this clonotype: Its antigen is not identified.

Each CDR3 protein is one row after TCRdb ran MiXCR on the 5' RACE reads. The sample has over 300,000 distinct CDR3 sequences, 20% seen once. This CDR3 has 13 residues. The germline V and J ends were trimmed by 2 bases and 0 bases, with 2 bases remaining between them. Germline V CDR1 and CDR2: SGHTA, FQGNSA. Specimen: PBMCs or a T cell subset sorted from them (not recorded which). This TCR was sampled from a man between 18 and 35 years old who had mild COVID-19 (a few samples of this study predate the infection). Cell type and time point are not known. V and J are TRBV7-2 and TRBJ1-5, with D unresolved. The CDR3 loop is CASSLTSNQPQHF. The CDR3 bases are TGTGCCAGCAGCTTAACTAGCAATCAGCCCCAGCATTTT. The full variable domain, with the rest looked up from reference TRBV7-2 and TRBJ1-5, is GAGVSQSPSNKVTEKGKDVELRCDPISGHTALYWYRQSLGQGLEFLIYFQGNSAPDKSGLPSDRFSAERTGGSVSTLTIQRTQQEDSAVYLCASSLTSNQPQHFGDGTRLSIL.